Below, 23 T cell receptor beta chains from the same sample are listed, as sequenced in a study of shared clonotypes between healthy human individuals. Using immunoSEQ multiplex PCR, the repertoire was profiled, and TCRdb retains in-frame clones only, with some absent. The data show some 500,000 clones, with less than 80% seen just once and approximately 12% held by the top ten. The material sequenced was PBMCs. These receptors were collected from a woman between 35 and 50 years old in good health. Some clones in this sample may be carry-over from other donors' samples.

The J gene is TRBJ2-1, the V gene TRBV6-1; 8 nucleotides match TRBD1. This CDR3 region has 15 residues. Germline V gene lookup returns CDR1 MNHNS and CDR2 SASEGT. V shed 1 base and J 6 bases; nucleotides not matched to a gene: 5. CDR3: CASSEGYRGFNEQFF. As DNA, the CDR3 is TGTGCCAGCAGTGAAGGGTACAGGGGGTTCAATGAGCAGTTCTTC.

The J gene is TRBJ2-5, the V gene TRBV28; D is unclear. This CDR3 contains 12 residues. Germline CDR1 and CDR2: MDHEN and SYDVKM. Trimming cost V 5 bases and J 5 bases, with 9 bases left between them. CDR3 nucleotide sequence: TGTGCCAGCAGTCCATCGTTCGAGACCCAGTACTTC. It is translated as CASSPSFETQYF.

V usage is TRBV11-2 and J usage is TRBJ1-3; D ambiguous. V lost 0 bases, J lost 4 bases, and 4 bases lay in between. This CDR3 has 13 residues. CDR1 is SGHAT, CDR2 FQNNGV, per germline. The CDR3 DNA reads TGTGCCAGCAGCTTAGAAGCGGGAAACACCATATATTTT. Translating gives CASSLEAGNTIYF.

This clone was seen at least ten times. V usage is TRBV7-8 and J usage is TRBJ2-2, with 10 positions matching TRBD2. V shed 5 bases, J shed 0 bases, and the junction held 6 bases outside the gene matches. Germline-derived CDR1 and CDR2 are SGHVS and FQNEAQ. This CDR3 region has 17 residues. CDR3 amino acids: CASSLLGLAANTGELFF. DNA for the CDR3: TGTGCCAGCAGCCTCCTCGGACTAGCGGCGAACACCGGGGAGCTGTTTTTT. Drawing the rest from reference TRBV7-8 and TRBJ2-2, the complete variable domain is GAGVSQSPRYKVAKRGQDVALRCDPISGHVSLFWYQQALGQGPEFLTYFQNEAQLDKSGLPSDRFFAERPEGSVSTLKIQRTQQEDSAVYLCASSLLGLAANTGELFFGEGSRLTVL.

This clone was seen a handful of times. V gene TRBV4-2 combines with J gene TRBJ2-7; D is possibly TRBD1 (6 bases). This CDR3 spans 13 amino acids. CDR1 LGHNA and CDR2 YNFKEQ come from the germline V gene. V gave up 3 bases and J gave up 5 bases, with 11 bases separating them. The CDR3 loop is CASSQREGDEQYF. CDR3 nucleotides: TGTGCCAGCAGCCAGAGAGAGGGGGACGAGCAGTACTTC.

The V call is TRBV2, the J call TRBJ1-1; D not certain. The CDR3 is 10 residues long. Deletions cut 0 bases from V and 10 bases from J, with 3 bases between. Germline lookup yields CDR1 SNHLY and CDR2 FYNNEI. CDR3 residues: CASSEARAFF. The CDR3 nucleotides read TGTGCCAGCAGTGAAGCGCGAGCTTTCTTT. Drawing the rest from reference TRBV2 and TRBJ1-1, the complete variable domain is EPEVTQTPSHQVTQMGQEVILRCVPISNHLYFYWYRQILGQKVEFLVSFYNNEISEKSEIFDDQFSVERPDGSNFTLKIRSTKLEDSAMYFCASSEARAFFGQGTRLTVV.

The chain is built from TRBV7-2 and TRBJ2-2, with a tentative D call TRBD2 (6 bases). Trimming stripped 5 bases from V and 5 bases from J, with 18 bases between. Looked up from germline, CDR1 is SGHTA and CDR2 is FQGNSA. This CDR3 is 16 amino acids long. For the CDR3, the DNA is TGTGCCAGCAGCCCCGTGCTCGGGAGCGGAACCGGGGAGCTGTTTTTT. Translated, it gives CASSPVLGSGTGELFF.

Only one count was recorded for this clone. J is TRBJ2-3 and V is TRBV18, with 9 bases aligning to TRBD2. Trimming cost V 1 base and J 1 base; bases outside gene matches: 3. The CDR3 length is 16 residues. In germline, CDR1 is KGHSH, CDR2 LQKENI. The CDR3 region is CASSPLAGVGTDTQYF. The CDR3 DNA is TGTGCCAGCTCACCACTAGCGGGAGTGGGCACAGATACGCAGTATTTT.

The V call is TRBV11-2, the J call TRBJ2-2; TRBD2 matches 11 bases. This CDR3 has 16 residues. With 6 bases clipped from V and 4 bases from J, the junction kept 7 bases outside the gene matches. Germline-derived CDR1 and CDR2 are SGHAT and FQNNGV. CDR3 bases: TGTGCCAGCAGACGGCCGGGACTAGCGGCCACCGGGGAGCTGTTTTTT. It encodes CASRRPGLAATGELFF.

With respect to this clone: An end of the junction differs from the germline gene, which may be a read error. Different DNA sequences within this sample yield the same CDR3. The chain employs TRBV6-4 and TRBJ2-6; D is perhaps TRBD1 or TRBD2 (6 bases each). The germline gives CDR1 MRHNA, CDR2 SNTAGT. The CDR3 spans 15 residues. This CDR3 reads CASSEGGSGANVLTF. CDR3 bases: TGCGCCAGCAGTGAGGGGGGCTCTGGGGCCAACGTCCTGACTTTC.

With respect to this clone: A read error is the likely source, as a far larger clone sits one nucleotide away. The CDR3 DNA reads as TGTGCCAGAAGTCTTTTGGGGGACACCGGGGAGCTGTTTTTT. Translated, it gives CARSLLGDTGELFF. The V call is TRBV6-1, the J call TRBJ2-2, with D tentatively TRBD1 or TRBD2 (5 bases each). V was pared by 9 bases and J by 3 bases, with 14 bases between. CDR3 length equals 14 residues. Germline V gene sequence: CDR1 MNHNS, CDR2 SASEGT.

This sequence joins TRBV28 and TRBJ2-1; D unclear. Germline CDR1 and CDR2: MDHEN and SYDVKM. The CDR3 spans 14 residues. V dropped 4 bases and J dropped 6 bases, with 13 bases sitting between them. This CDR3 is CASSYGLRGNEQFF. The CDR3 nucleotides read TGTGCCAGCAGTTACGGGCTTAGAGGCAATGAGCAGTTCTTC.

This clone was counted many times. As DNA, the CDR3 is TGTGCCACCAGCAGAGGATGGGACACCCTGGGCTATGGCTACACCTTC. It encodes CATSRGWDTLGYGYTF. This chain connects TRBV15 to TRBJ1-2, with a weak D call TRBD1 (6 bases). CDR1 is LNHNV and CDR2 is YYDKDF in the germline V gene (reference sequence). The CDR3 totals 16 residues. V lost 1 base to trimming and J lost 4 bases, with 16 bases between them.

The J gene is TRBJ2-5, the V gene TRBV5-4, with D tentatively TRBD1 (7 bases). Trimming cost V 4 bases and J 0 bases, with 16 bases left between them. This CDR3 region has 16 residues. The germline CDR1 and CDR2 sequences are SGHNT and YYREEE (reference sequence). DNA of the CDR3: TGTGCCAGCAGCGCCCAAACAGGGGACTACCAAGAGACCCAGTACTTC. Translating gives CASSAQTGDYQETQYF.

This clone appeared a single time. The chain employs TRBV7-3 and TRBJ2-2; TRBD2 might be the D (6 bases). V was trimmed by 5 bases and J by 6 bases, leaving 10 bases between them. The CDR3 is 13 residues long. From germline, CDR1 is SGHTA and CDR2 FQGTGA. CDR3 sequence reads: CASSQAGSGELFF. CDR3 in DNA: TGTGCCAGCAGCCAAGCGGGTTCCGGGGAGCTGTTTTTT.

This clone was counted only a few times. J is TRBJ2-1 and V is TRBV7-3; D is possibly TRBD1 (6 bases). Germline values: CDR1 SGHTA, CDR2 FQGTGA. V was cut by 4 bases and J by 3 bases, with 10 bases left in between. This CDR3 spans 14 amino acids. The CDR3 here is CASSSQGDYNEQFF. The CDR3 DNA is TGTGCCAGCAGCTCACAGGGTGACTACAATGAGCAGTTCTTC.

V is TRBV28 and J is TRBJ1-5; no clear D. V dropped 5 bases and J dropped 9 bases, with 8 bases sitting between them. This CDR3 is built from 11 residues. From germline, CDR1 is MDHEN and CDR2 SYDVKM. The CDR3 nucleotides read TGTGCCAGCAGTGGGATTCCGCCCCAGCATTTT. Protein product: CASSGIPPQHF.

Worth noting for this clone: A far larger clone is just one base off, so this is likely a read error. The chain is built from TRBV20-1 and TRBJ1-1; D gene ambiguous. The CDR3 covers 11 residues. Germline-derived CDR1 and CDR2 are DFQATT and SNEGSKA (reference sequence). V was clipped by 4 bases and J by 1 base, with 4 bases between them. The CDR3 is CSANKNTEAFF. The CDR3 DNA reads TGCAGTGCTAATAAGAACACTGAAGCTTTCTTT.

This chain links TRBV6-6 with TRBJ2-2, with D possibly being TRBD2 (5 bases). With 2 bases removed from V and 5 bases from J, the gap between germline ends came to 12 bases. CDR1 and CDR2 from the germline V gene are MNHNY and SVGAGI (reference sequence). CDR3 size: 15 residues. In nucleotides, the CDR3 is TGTGCCAGCAGTTACGAGGGAGTAGGAACCGGGGAGCTGTTTTTT. Translated: CASSYEGVGTGELFF.

The rearrangement links TRBV6-1 to TRBJ2-2; no clear D. Germline V gene data show CDR1 as MNHNS and CDR2 as SASEGT. The V end was cut by 6 bases, the J end by 4 bases, with 9 bases between. The CDR3 has 13 residues. Here the CDR3 DNA reads TGTGCCAGCAGCGGCCCATTCACCGGGGAGCTGTTTTTT. This translates into CASSGPFTGELFF.

The genes are TRBV15 and TRBJ1-5; D not certain. V shed 8 bases and J shed 4 bases, with 15 bases lying between them. CDR1 LNHNV and CDR2 YYDKDF come from the germline V gene (reference sequence). This CDR3 has 14 amino acids. CDR3 nucleotide sequence: TGTGCCACCTCGGACGGACCTTATAATCAGCCCCAGCATTTT. Translating it yields CATSDGPYNQPQHF.

The chain carries TRBV9 and TRBJ2-3; D is undetermined. The V end was cut by 2 bases, the J end by 2 bases, with 15 bases between. Germline-derived CDR1 and CDR2 are SGDLS and YYNGEE. This CDR3 comprises 16 residues. CDR3 nucleotides: TGTGCCAGCAGCGTCCGACCCGGGCCAGACACAGATACGCAGTATTTT. Its protein product is CASSVRPGPDTDTQYF.

The rearrangement uses TRBV7-8 and TRBJ2-2; the match to TRBD2 covers 10 bases. The CDR3 totals 14 residues. Germline lookup yields CDR1 SGHVS and CDR2 FQNEAQ. Losses at the gene ends were 4 bases for V and 7 bases for J; bases not matched to a gene: 3. Here the CDR3 reads CASSSGLAYGELFF. CDR3 sequence (DNA): TGTGCCAGCAGCTCGGGACTAGCGTACGGGGAGCTGTTTTTT.